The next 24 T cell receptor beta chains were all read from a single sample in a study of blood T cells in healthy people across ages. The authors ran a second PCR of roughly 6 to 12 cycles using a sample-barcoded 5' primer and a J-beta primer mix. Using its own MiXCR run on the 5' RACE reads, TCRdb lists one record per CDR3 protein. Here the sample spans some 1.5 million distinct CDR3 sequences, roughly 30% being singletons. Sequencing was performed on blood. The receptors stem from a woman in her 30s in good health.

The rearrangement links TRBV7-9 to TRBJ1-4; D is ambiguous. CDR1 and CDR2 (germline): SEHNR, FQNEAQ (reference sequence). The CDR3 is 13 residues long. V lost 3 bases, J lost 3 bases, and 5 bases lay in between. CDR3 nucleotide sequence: TGTGCCAGCAGCTTTCAGTCTAATGAAAAACTGTTTTTT. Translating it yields CASSFQSNEKLFF.

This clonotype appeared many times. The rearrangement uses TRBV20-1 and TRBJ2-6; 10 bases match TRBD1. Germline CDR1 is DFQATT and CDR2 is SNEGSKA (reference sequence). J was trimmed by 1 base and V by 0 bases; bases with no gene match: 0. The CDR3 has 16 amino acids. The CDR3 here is CSAREGQGSGANVLTF. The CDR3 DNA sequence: TGCAGTGCTAGAGAGGGACAGGGGTCTGGGGCCAACGTCCTGACTTTC.

In DNA, the CDR3 is TGTGCCAGCAGCCCTATTGCAGGGAACAATGAGCAGTTCTTC. Translation: CASSPIAGNNEQFF. V and J are TRBV7-9 and TRBJ2-1, with D perhaps TRBD1 (5 bases). This CDR3 has 14 residues. In germline, CDR1 is SEHNR, CDR2 FQNEAQ (reference sequence). V was cut by 5 bases and J by 5 bases, with 13 bases left in between.

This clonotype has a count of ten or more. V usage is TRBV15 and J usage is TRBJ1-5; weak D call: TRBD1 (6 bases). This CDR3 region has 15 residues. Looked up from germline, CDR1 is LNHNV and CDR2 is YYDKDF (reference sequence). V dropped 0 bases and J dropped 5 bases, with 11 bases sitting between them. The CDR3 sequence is CATSRDPQGYQPQHF. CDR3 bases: TGTGCCACCAGCAGAGATCCACAGGGCTATCAGCCCCAGCATTTT. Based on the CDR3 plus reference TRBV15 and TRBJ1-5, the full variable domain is DAMVIQNPRYQVTQFGKPVTLSCSQTLNHNVMYWYQQKSSQAPKLLFHYYDKDFNNEADTPDNFQSRRPNTSFCFLDIRSPGLGDTAMYLCATSRDPQGYQPQHFGDGTRLSIL.

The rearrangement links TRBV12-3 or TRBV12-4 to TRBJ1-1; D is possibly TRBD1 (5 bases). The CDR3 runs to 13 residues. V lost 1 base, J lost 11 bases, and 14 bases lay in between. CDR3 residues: CASSLDIREAAFF. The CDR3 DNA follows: TGTGCCAGCAGTTTAGATATCAGGGAGGCGGCTTTCTTT.

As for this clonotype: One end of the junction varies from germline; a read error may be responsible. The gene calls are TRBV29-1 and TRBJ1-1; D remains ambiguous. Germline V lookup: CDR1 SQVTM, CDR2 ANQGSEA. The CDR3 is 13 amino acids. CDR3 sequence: CSVEVEGKTGAFF. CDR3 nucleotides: TGCAGCGTTGAGGTGGAGGGAAAGACTGGAGCTTTCTTT.

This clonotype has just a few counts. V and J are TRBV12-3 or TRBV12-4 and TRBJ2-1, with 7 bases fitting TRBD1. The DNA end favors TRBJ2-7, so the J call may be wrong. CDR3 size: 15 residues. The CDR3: CASSPGQPPHNEQYF. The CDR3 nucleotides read TGTGCCAGCAGCCCGGGACAGCCACCACACAATGAGCAGTACTTC.

DNA of the CDR3: TGTGCCAGCAGCTTCCCGGGAAAAGCAGAGCAGTACTTC. Translated, it gives CASSFPGKAEQYF. The rearrangement uses TRBV7-2 and TRBJ2-7; possibly TRBD2 for D (5 bases). Germline V gives CDR1 SGHTA, CDR2 FQGNSA. CDR3 size: 13 residues. V lost 3 bases and J lost 7, with 13 bases in between.

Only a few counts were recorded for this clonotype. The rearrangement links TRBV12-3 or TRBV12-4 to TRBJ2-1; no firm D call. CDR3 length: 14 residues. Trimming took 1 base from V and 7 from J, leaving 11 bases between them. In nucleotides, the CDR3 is TGTGCCAGCAGTTTAGACCCACGGCGGAATGAGCAGTTCTTC. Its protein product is CASSLDPRRNEQFF.

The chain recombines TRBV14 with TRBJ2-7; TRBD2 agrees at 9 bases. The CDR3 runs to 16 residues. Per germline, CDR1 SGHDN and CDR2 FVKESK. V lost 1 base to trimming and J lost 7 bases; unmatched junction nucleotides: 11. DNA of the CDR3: TGTGCCAGCAGCCAAGTTAGCGGGAGTGAGATCAATGAGCAGTACTTC. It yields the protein CASSQVSGSEINEQYF. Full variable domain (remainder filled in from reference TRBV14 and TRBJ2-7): EAGVTQFPSHSVIEKGQTVTLRCDPISGHDNLYWYRRVMGKEIKFLLHFVKESKQDESGMPNNRFLAERTGGTYSTLKVQPAELEDSGVYFCASSQVSGSEINEQYFGPGTRLTVT.

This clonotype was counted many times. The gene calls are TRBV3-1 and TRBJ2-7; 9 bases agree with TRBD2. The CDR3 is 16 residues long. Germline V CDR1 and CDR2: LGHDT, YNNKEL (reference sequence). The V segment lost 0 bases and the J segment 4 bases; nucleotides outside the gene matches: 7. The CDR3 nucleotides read TGTGCCAGCAGCCAAGATTCGAGCGGGAGGATATACGAGCAGTACTTC. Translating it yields CASSQDSSGRIYEQYF.

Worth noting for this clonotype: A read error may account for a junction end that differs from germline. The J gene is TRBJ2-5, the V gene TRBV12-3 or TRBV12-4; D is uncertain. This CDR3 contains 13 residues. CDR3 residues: CASSLRDRETRYF. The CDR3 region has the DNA TGTGCCAGCAGTTTAAGGGATCGAGAGACCCGGTACTTC.

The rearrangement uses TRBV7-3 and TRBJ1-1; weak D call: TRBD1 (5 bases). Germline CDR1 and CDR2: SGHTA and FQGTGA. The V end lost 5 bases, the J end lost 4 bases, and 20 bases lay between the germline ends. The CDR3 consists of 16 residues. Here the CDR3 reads CASSNESGLKATEAFF. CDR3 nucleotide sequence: TGTGCCAGCAGCAACGAATCGGGGCTAAAGGCCACTGAAGCTTTCTTT.

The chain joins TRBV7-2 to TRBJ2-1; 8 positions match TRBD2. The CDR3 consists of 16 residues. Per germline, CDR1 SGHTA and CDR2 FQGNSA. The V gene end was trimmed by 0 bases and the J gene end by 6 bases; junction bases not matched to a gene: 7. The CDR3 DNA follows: TGTGCCAGCAGCTTAGCGCTGGGACTAGTGACCAATGAGCAGTTCTTC. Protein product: CASSLALGLVTNEQFF.

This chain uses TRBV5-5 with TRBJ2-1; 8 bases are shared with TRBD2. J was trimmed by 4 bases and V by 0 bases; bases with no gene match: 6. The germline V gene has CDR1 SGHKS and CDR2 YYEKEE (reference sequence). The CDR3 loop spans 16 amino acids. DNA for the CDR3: TGTGCCAGCAGCTTGGGGCCGGGAGGGGATTACAATGAGCAGTTCTTC. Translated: CASSLGPGGDYNEQFF.

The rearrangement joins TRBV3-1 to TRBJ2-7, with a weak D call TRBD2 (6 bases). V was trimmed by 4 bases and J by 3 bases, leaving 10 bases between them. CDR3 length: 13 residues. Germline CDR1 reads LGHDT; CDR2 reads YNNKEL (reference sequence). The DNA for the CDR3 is TGTGCCAGCAGCCCTAGGGACTTCTACGAGCAGTACGTC. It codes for CASSPRDFYEQYV.

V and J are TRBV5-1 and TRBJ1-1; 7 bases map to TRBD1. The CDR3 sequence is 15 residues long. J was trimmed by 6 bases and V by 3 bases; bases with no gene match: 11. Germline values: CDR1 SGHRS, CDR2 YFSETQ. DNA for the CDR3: TGCGCCAGCAGCTCTGGACAGGCTGGCGCGCCTGAAGCTTTCTTT. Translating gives CASSSGQAGAPEAFF.

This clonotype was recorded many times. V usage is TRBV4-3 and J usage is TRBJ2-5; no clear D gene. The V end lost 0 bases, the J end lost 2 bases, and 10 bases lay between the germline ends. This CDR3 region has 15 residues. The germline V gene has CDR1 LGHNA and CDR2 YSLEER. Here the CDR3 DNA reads TGCGCCAGCAGCCAAGATAGAGGCAGTCAAGAGACCCAGTACTTC. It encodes CASSQDRGSQETQYF.

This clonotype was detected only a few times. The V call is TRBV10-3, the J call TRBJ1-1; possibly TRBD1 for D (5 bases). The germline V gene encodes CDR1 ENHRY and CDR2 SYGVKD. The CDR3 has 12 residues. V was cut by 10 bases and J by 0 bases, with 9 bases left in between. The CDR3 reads CATSGVNTEAFF. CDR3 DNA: TGTGCCACATCGGGGGTGAACACTGAAGCTTTCTTT.

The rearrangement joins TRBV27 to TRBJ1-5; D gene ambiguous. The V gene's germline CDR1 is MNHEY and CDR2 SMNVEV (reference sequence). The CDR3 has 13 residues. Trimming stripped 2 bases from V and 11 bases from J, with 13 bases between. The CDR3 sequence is CASSLDRKGSQHF. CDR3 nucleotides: TGTGCCAGCAGTTTAGATCGAAAAGGGTCCCAGCATTTT.

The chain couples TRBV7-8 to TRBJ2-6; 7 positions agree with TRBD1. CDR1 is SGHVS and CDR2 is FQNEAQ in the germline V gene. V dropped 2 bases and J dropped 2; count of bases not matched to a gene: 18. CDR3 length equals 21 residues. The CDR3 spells CASSLRSLDGQVSTGANVLTF. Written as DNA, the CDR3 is TGTGCCAGCAGCTTAAGGTCGTTGGACGGACAGGTCTCGACTGGGGCCAACGTCCTGACTTTC.

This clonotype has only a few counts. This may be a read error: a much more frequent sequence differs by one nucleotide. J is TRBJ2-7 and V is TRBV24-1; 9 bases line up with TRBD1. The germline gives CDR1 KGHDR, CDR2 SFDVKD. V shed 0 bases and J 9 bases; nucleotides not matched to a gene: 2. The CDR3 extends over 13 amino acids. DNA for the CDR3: TGTGCCACCAGTGATTTGACGACAGGGGGGCAGTACTTC. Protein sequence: CATSDLTTGGQYF.

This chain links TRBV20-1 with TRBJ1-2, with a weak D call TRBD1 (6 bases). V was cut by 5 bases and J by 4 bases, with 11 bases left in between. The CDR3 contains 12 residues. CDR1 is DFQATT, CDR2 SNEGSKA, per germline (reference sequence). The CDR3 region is CSAATGIYGYTF. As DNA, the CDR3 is TGCAGTGCTGCGACAGGCATCTATGGCTACACCTTC.

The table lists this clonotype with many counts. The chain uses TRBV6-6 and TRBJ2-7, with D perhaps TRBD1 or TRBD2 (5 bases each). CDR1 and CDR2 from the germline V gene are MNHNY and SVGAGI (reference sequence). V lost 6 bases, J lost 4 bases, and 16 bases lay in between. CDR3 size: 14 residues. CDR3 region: CASSRSGTPYEQYF. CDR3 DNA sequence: TGTGCCAGCAGCCGTTCCGGGACGCCTTACGAGCAGTACTTC.